This T cell receptor (beta chain) originates from a study of regulatory T cells in long-lasting Graves disease. As for the study in general: Patients newly diagnosed with Graves' had been on antithyroid drugs for under 3 months.

V was pared by 0 bases and J by 0 bases, with 2 bases between. The CDR3 runs 13 residues. From germline, CDR1 is LGHDT and CDR2 YNNKEL (reference sequence). The authors built TCR beta libraries using iRepertoire HTBI primers and Arm-PCR of CDR3 regions. TCRdb analysed the multiplex PCR reads with MiXCR anew, one entry per CDR3 protein. The sample holds some 250,000 distinct CDR3 sequences; 15% to 20% are singletons and the top ten take 12% to 15%. Overall study results and limits: Among the persistent patients, approximately 2,900 public clonotypes were shared, more than the roughly 900 shared among new patients.

The time point here: newly diagnosed GD, antithyroid drugs for less than 3 months. Extracted RNA from PBMCs served as the source of the TCR library. This clonotype came up many times. Its specificity is not known. In addition, the sample was reused for a study of T cells in Graves' hyperthyroidism and ophthalmopathy. That study reports: Investigators excluded patients with uncontrolled infection, other autoimmune disease, pregnancy or lactation.

Sequencing was performed on peripheral blood mononuclear cells (PBMCs), taken at new diagnosis, from a patient treated with antithyroid drugs. The V call is TRBV3-1, the J call TRBJ1-1; no clear D. This TCR derives from a woman aged 30 to 39 with Graves disease. The CDR3 nucleotides are TGTGCCAGCAGCCAAGAACTGAACACTGAAGCTTTCTTT. Amino acids: CASSQELNTEAFF.